Ten or more counts support the clone carrying this TCR beta chain. The antigen is undetermined. A much larger clone lies a single base off, so this may be a read error. The data originate from a study of breast tumors, draining lymph nodes, adjacent tissues. Study conclusions and caveats: The data were judged consistent with most tumor T cells coming from lymph node and expanding in tumor. Data only fit, rather than demonstrated, lymph node origin of most tumor T cells. Compared with basal-like, luminal-like tumors shared significantly more repertoire with nontumor tissue.

Each CDR3 protein gets one entry after TCRdb re-called the multiplex PCR reads with MiXCR. The sample consists of 25,000 to 40,000 distinct CDR3 sequences, 63% of them appearing once. The TCR originated in a female donor with breast cancer. Some clones in this sample may be carry-over from other donors' samples. Sequencing input: breast tumor tissue.

CDR3 loop: CSARGGGTQATQYF. DNA of the CDR3: TGCAGTGCTAGGGGCGGGGGCACCCAAGCGACCCAGTACTTC. The rearrangement uses TRBV20-1 and TRBJ2-5; maybe TRBD2 (7 bases). The CDR3 spans 14 residues. Germline loops: CDR1 DFQATT, CDR2 SNEGSKA (reference sequence).